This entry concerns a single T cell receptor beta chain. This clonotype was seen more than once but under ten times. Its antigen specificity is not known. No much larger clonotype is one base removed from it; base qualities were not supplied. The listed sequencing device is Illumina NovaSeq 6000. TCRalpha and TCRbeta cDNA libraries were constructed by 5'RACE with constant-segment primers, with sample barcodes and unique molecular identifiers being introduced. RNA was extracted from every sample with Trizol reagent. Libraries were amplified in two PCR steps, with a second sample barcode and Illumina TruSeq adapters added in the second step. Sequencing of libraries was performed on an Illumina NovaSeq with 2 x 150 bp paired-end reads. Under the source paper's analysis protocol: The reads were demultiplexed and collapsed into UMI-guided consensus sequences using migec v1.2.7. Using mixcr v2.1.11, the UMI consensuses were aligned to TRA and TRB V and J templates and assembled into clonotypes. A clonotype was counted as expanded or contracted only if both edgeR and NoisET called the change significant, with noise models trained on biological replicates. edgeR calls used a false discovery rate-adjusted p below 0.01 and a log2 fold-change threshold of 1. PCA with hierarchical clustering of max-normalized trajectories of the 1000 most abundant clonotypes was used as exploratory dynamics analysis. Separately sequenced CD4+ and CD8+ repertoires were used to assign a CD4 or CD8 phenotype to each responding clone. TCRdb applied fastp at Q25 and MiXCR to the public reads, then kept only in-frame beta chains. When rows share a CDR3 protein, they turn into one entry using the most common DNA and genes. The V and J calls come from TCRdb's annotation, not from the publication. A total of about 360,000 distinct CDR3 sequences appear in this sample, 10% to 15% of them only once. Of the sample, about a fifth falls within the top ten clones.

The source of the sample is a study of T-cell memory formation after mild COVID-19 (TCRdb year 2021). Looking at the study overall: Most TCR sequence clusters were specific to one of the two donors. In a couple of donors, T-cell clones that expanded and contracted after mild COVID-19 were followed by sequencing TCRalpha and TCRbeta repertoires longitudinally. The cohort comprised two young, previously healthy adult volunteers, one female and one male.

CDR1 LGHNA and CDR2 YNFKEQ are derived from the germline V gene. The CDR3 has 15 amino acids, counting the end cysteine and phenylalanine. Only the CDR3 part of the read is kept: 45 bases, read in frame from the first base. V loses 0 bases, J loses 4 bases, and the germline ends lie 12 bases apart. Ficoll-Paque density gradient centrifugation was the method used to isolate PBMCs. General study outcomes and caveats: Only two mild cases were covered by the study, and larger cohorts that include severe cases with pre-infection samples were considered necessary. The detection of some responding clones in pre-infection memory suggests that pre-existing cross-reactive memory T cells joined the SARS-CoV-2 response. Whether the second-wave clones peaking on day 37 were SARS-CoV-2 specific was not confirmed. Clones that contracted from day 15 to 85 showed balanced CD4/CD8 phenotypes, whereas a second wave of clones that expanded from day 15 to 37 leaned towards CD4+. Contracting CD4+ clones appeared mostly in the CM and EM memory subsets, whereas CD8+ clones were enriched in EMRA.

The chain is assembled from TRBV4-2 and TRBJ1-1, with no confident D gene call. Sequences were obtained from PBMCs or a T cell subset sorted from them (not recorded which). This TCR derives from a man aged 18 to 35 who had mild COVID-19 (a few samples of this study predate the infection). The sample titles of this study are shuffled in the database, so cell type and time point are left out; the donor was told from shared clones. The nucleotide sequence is TGTGCCAGCAGCCAAGATAATCGGGGTGGCACTGAAGCTTTCTTT. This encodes CASSQDNRGGTEAFF.